The 10 T cell receptor beta chains given below trace back to one sample, sequenced in a study of blood T cell repertoires in COVID-19. The data were produced by immunoSEQ multiplex PCR, yet TCRdb's version contains in-frame clones alone and is incomplete. Of around 190,000 clones in the sample, more than 70% were seen once. Sequenced input: peripheral blood. The receptors here all came from a man in his fifties with COVID-19, enrolled during active disease.

The genes are TRBV28 and TRBJ2-7; TRBD1 matches at 8 bases. Germline CDR1 is MDHEN and CDR2 is SYDVKM. This CDR3 is 12 amino acids long. Losses at the gene ends were 6 bases for V and 9 bases for J; bases not matched to a gene: 7. The CDR3 DNA sequence: TGTGCCAGCAGGGAGAAAGGACAGGGGCAGTACTTC. Translated, it gives CASREKGQGQYF.

This chain joins TRBV11-3 and TRBJ2-3, with 8 bases that match TRBD2. With V trimmed by 4 bases and J by 6 bases, 9 bases remained unmatched. The CDR3 is 15 residues long. Germline CDR1 SGHNT, CDR2 YENEEA. In DNA form, the CDR3 reads TGTGCCAGCAGCTCCCGCGGGGGGCTGGGGGATACGCAGTATTTT. Protein: CASSSRGGLGDTQYF.

The J gene is TRBJ2-1, the V gene TRBV7-3, with 7 bases lining up with TRBD2. The V gene's germline CDR1 is SGHTA and CDR2 FQGTGA. CDR3 length equals 15 residues. Trimming cost V 3 bases and J 3 bases; bases outside gene matches: 5. Written as DNA, the CDR3 is TGTGCCAGCAGCTTCCAAGCGGGGAACTACAATGAGCAGTTCTTC. It specifies CASSFQAGNYNEQFF.

The CDR3 sequence: CSVEDRRTSGHHTDTQYF. The CDR3 DNA follows: TGCAGCGTTGAAGATCGGAGGACTAGCGGCCACCACACAGATACGCAGTATTTT. The chain links TRBV29-1 to TRBJ2-3, with 10 bases fitting TRBD2. Germline assignment: CDR1 SQVTM and CDR2 ANQGSEA. This CDR3 is built from 18 residues. J gave up 2 bases and V 0 bases, and 11 bases lay outside the gene matches.

The CDR3 reads CASSQLLTSGGSETQYF. Here the CDR3 DNA reads TGCGCCAGCAGCCAACTCCTGACTAGCGGGGGATCAGAGACCCAGTACTTC. V usage is TRBV4-3 and J usage is TRBJ2-5; 12 nucleotides line up with TRBD2. Germline CDR1 LGHNA, CDR2 YSLEER. Trimming cost V 2 bases and J 4 bases; bases outside gene matches: 8. The CDR3 runs to 17 residues.

V and J are TRBV5-4 and TRBJ1-2; a possible D gene is TRBD1 (6 bases). This CDR3 has 14 amino acids. Germline lookup yields CDR1 SGHNT and CDR2 YYREEE (reference sequence). Trimming cost V 1 base and J 8 bases, with 15 bases left between them. For the CDR3, the DNA is TGTGCCAGCAGCTTGTTGGCAGGGGAAACCGGCTACACCTTC. Amino acids: CASSLLAGETGYTF.

The chain uses TRBV4-1 and TRBJ2-3; no clear D gene. The CDR3 consists of 17 residues. The V end lost 0 bases, the J end lost 4 bases, and 17 bases lay between the germline ends. Per germline, CDR1 MGHRA and CDR2 YSYEKL. CDR3 nucleotide sequence: TGCGCCAGCAGCCAAGAATCGCCCGACTGGGTGGCAGATACGCAGTATTTT. Encoded protein: CASSQESPDWVADTQYF.

The chain uses TRBV23-1 and TRBJ1-4, with D uncertain. TRBV23-1 is an ORF; its function is uncertain. The V gene lost 2 bases and the J gene lost 4 bases, with 5 bases spanning the gap. This CDR3 has 13 residues. The CDR3 DNA reads TGCGCCAGCAGTCAACATCATAATGAAAAACTGTTTTTT. Its translation: CASSQHHNEKLFF.

J is TRBJ2-7 and V is TRBV14; 8 nucleotides line up with TRBD1. J lost 12 bases, V lost 4 bases, and 5 bases had no gene match. The CDR3 spans 11 residues. Germline CDR1 SGHDN, CDR2 FVKESK. CDR3 sequence (DNA): TGTGCCAGCAGCCTGGACAGGGTTTGGTACTTC. Translation: CASSLDRVWYF. Full variable domain (missing parts from reference TRBV14 and TRBJ2-7): EAGVTQFPSHSVIEKGQTVTLRCDPISGHDNLYWYRRVMGKEIKFLLHFVKESKQDESGMPNNRFLAERTGGTYSTLKVQPAELEDSGVYFCASSLDRVWYFGPGTRLTVT.

The chain uses TRBV5-1 and TRBJ2-7; 7 bases are a match to TRBD1. The CDR3 covers 15 residues. After removal of 4 bases from V and 2 bases from J, the junction contained 9 bases not matched to a gene. CDR1 and CDR2 from the germline V gene are SGHRS and YFSETQ. For the CDR3, the DNA is TGCGCCAGCAGCAGATCGGGACAGTATACCTACGAGCAGTACTTC. Protein sequence: CASSRSGQYTYEQYF.